Below are 11 T cell receptor beta chains sequenced from a single sample in a study of cytomegalovirus exposure and HLA in healthy donors. The PCR made use of 60 Vbeta and 13 Jbeta primers. The assay was immunoSEQ multiplex PCR, and TCRdb's table has in-frame clones only and misses some. The sample has around 150,000 clones, approximately 70% seen once. Sequencing input: PBMCs. All receptors derive from a woman in her forties in good health and CMV-seropositive.

This chain joins TRBV5-4 and TRBJ2-1, with 11 bases lining up with TRBD2. Germline CDR1 is SGHNT and CDR2 is YYREEE (reference sequence). There are 15 residues in the CDR3. V shed 2 bases and J 8 bases; nucleotides not matched to a gene: 6. The CDR3 reads CASSFTSGSIDEQFF. The CDR3 DNA reads as TGTGCCAGCAGCTTCACTAGCGGGAGTATTGATGAGCAGTTCTTC.

The gene calls are TRBV28 and TRBJ2-5; 9 bases are a match to TRBD1. Germline assignment: CDR1 MDHEN and CDR2 SYDVKM. The CDR3 spans 13 residues. After removal of 8 bases from V and 5 bases from J, the junction contained 6 bases not matched to a gene. Here the CDR3 DNA reads TGTGCCAGCGGGACAGGGCTAGGGGAGACCCAGTACTTC. It is translated as CASGTGLGETQYF. The entire variable domain, with the rest obtained from reference TRBV28 and TRBJ2-5, is as follows: DVKVTQSSRYLVKRTGEKVFLECVQDMDHENMFWYRQDPGLGLRLIYFSYDVKMKEKGDIPEGYSVSREKKERFSLILESASTNQTSMYLCASGTGLGETQYFGPGTRLLVL.

This chain joins TRBV5-6 and TRBJ1-4; tentative D call: TRBD1 (6 bases). The CDR3 is 14 residues long. Germline CDR1 is SGHDT and CDR2 is YYEEEE. V gave up 4 bases and J gave up 8 bases, with 15 bases separating them. CDR3: CASSDGTPIEKLFF. In nucleotides, the CDR3 is TGTGCCAGCAGCGACGGGACACCCATCGAAAAACTGTTTTTT.

The CDR3 reads CASSSIQGGQETQYF. DNA of the CDR3: TGTGCCAGCAGTTCTATACAGGGGGGCCAAGAGACCCAGTACTTC. The chain uses TRBV27 and TRBJ2-5, with 8 bases that match TRBD1. The germline gives CDR1 MNHEY, CDR2 SMNVEV (reference sequence). This CDR3 comprises 15 residues. Unmatched junction bases numbered 5, after V lost 4 bases and J lost 1 base.

This clone has just a few counts. This chain joins TRBV28 and TRBJ1-1; perhaps TRBD1 as D (5 bases). V lost 6 bases and J 11 bases, leaving 16 bases between the germline ends. The germline V gene encodes CDR1 MDHEN and CDR2 SYDVKM. CDR3 length: 12 amino acids. The CDR3 DNA reads as TGTGCCAGCAGCCATACCCAGGGTGGCGCTTTCTTT. The encoded protein is CASSHTQGGAFF.

The chain links TRBV25-1 to TRBJ2-2; D not resolved. Trimming removed 7 bases at V and 0 bases at J, with 9 bases between. The V gene's germline CDR1 is MGHDK and CDR2 SYGVNS. This CDR3 contains 14 residues. Here the CDR3 reads CASIGTANTGELFF. CDR3 DNA sequence: TGTGCCAGCATCGGCACAGCGAACACCGGGGAGCTGTTTTTT.

This clone was seen a few times. This rearrangement joins TRBV2 to TRBJ2-3; TRBD2 aligns across 11 bases. V lost 7 bases to trimming and J lost 6 bases; unmatched junction nucleotides: 9. Per germline, CDR1 SNHLY and CDR2 FYNNEI. The CDR3 is 15 amino acids. The CDR3 DNA is TGTGCCAGCACCCTTCTAGCGGGGGGCGGGGATACGCAGTATTTT. Its translation: CASTLLAGGGDTQYF.

This clone was seen a few times. The CDR3 DNA sequence: TGTGCCAGCAGATCGGGACAGGGGTTCAACACTGAAGCTTTCTTT. This sequence encodes CASRSGQGFNTEAFF. The chain recombines TRBV6-1 with TRBJ1-1, with TRBD1 identical over 10 bases. CDR1 MNHNS and CDR2 SASEGT come from the germline V gene. The CDR3 has 15 amino acids. The V segment lost 6 bases and the J segment 2 bases; nucleotides outside the gene matches: 6.

J is TRBJ2-7 and V is TRBV28; TRBD2 agrees at 8 bases. V gave up 7 bases and J gave up 2 bases; unmatched junction bases: 13. This CDR3 has 16 residues. The germline V gene has CDR1 MDHEN and CDR2 SYDVKM. As DNA, the CDR3 is TGTGCCAGCAAAGGACTAGCAGAAGCAAATCCCTACGAGCAGTACTTC. This sequence encodes CASKGLAEANPYEQYF.

The chain has TRBV9 and TRBJ2-5, with 7 bases aligning to TRBD2. Germline V gene sequence: CDR1 SGDLS, CDR2 YYNGEE. Trimming cost V 4 bases and J 5 bases; bases outside gene matches: 5. The CDR3 is 13 amino acids. The DNA of the CDR3 is TGTGCCAGCAGCCTCGGGAGGTGGGAGACCCAGTACTTC. Translating gives CASSLGRWETQYF.

This chain connects TRBV18 to TRBJ1-6; perhaps TRBD1 as D (5 bases). V dropped 3 bases and J dropped 10 bases, with 10 bases sitting between them. Germline-derived CDR1 and CDR2 are KGHSH and LQKENI. This CDR3 spans 13 amino acids. DNA for the CDR3: TGTGCCAGCTCACCGGAAGGGGTATCACCCCTCCACTTT. Encoded protein: CASSPEGVSPLHF.